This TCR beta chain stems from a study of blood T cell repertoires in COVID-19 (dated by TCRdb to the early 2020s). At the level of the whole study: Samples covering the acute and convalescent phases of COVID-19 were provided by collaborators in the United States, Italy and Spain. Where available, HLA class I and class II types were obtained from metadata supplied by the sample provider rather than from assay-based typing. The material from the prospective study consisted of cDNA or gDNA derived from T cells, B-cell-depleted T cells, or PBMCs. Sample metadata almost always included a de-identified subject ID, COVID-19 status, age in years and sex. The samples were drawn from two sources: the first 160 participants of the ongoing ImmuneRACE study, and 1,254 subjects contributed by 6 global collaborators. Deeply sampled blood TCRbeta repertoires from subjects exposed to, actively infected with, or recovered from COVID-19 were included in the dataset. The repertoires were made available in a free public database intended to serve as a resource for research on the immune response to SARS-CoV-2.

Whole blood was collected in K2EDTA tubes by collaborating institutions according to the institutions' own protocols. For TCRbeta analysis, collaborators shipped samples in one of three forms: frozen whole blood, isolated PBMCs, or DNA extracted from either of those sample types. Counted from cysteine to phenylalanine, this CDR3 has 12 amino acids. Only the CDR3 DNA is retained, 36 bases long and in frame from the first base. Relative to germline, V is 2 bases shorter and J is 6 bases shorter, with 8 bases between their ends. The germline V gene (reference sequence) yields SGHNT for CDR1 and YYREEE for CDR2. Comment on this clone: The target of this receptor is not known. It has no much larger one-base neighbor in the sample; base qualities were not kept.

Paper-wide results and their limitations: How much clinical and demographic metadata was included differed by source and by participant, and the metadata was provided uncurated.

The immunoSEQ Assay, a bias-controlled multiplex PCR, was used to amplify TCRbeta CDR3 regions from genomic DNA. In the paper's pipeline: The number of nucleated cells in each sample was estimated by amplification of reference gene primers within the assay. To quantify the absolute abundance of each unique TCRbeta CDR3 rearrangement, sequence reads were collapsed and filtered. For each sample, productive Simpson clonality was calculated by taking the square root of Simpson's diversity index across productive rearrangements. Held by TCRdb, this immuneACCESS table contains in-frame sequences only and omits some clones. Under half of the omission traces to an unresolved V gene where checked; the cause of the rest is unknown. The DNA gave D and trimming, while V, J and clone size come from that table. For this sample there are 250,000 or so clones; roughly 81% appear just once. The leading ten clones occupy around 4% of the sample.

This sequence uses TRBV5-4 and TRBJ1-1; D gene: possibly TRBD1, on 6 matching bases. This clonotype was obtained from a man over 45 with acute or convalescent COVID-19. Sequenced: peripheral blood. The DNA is TGTGCCAGCAGCTTCCAGGGGTCTGAAGCTTTCTTT. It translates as CASSFQGSEAFF.